Sequencing of this TCR beta chain was carried out in a study of blood T cell repertoires in COVID-19. Study summary: COVID-19 samples, acute and convalescent, were from the United States, Italy and Spain.

The germline V gene has CDR1 MNHNY and CDR2 SVGAGI (reference sequence). After removal of 10 bases from V and 6 bases from J, the junction contained 16 bases not matched to a gene. The CDR3 has 16 amino acids. Assay used: immunoSEQ multiplex PCR; TCRdb lists only in-frame clones, some missing. The sample comprises 200,000 to 250,000 clones, around 84% of which are singletons, and 5.5% to 7.5% rests with the top ten. This clone was seen only once. Recruitment covered under 25 US areas and drew participants whose ages spanned roughly 18 to 100 years. This sequence originates from a woman aged 40 to 49 who had recovered from COVID-19. The specimen was PBMCs or T cells enriched from blood (not recorded which). The gene calls are TRBV6-6 and TRBJ2-4; 9 nucleotides match TRBD2. CDR3 DNA: TGTGCCAACGAAAAGCGGGAGGTGGTGGGGGTAAACATTCAGTACTTC. Amino acid sequence: CANEKREVVGVNIQYF.